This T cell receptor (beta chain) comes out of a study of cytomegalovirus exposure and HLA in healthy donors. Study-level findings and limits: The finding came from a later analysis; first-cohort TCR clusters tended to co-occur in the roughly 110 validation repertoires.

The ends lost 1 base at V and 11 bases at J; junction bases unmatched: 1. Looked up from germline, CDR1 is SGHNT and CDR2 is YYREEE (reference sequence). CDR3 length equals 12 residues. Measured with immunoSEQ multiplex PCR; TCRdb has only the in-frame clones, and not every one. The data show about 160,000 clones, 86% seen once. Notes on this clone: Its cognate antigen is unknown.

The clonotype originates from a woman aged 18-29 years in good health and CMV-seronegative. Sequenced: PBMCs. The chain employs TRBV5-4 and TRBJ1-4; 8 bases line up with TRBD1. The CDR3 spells CASSLPGGKLFF. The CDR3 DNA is TGTGCCAGCAGCTTGCCAGGGGGCAAACTGTTTTTT.